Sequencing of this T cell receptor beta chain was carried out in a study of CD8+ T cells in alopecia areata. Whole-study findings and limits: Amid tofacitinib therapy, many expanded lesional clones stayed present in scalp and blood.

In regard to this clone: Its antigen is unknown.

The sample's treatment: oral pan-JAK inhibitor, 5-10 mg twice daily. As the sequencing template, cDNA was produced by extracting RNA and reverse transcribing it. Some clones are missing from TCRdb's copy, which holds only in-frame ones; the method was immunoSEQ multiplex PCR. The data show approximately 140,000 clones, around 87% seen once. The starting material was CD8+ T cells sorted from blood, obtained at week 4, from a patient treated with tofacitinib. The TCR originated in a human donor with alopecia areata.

CDR3 bases: TGTGCCAGCAGTGCAAACTTGGACGTCTACGAGCAGTACTTC. The encoded protein is CASSANLDVYEQYF. The V and J genes are TRBV27 and TRBJ2-7; D not resolved. The CDR3 spans 14 residues. V shed 5 bases and J shed 3 bases, with 14 bases lying between them. Germline values: CDR1 MNHEY, CDR2 SMNVEV (reference sequence).